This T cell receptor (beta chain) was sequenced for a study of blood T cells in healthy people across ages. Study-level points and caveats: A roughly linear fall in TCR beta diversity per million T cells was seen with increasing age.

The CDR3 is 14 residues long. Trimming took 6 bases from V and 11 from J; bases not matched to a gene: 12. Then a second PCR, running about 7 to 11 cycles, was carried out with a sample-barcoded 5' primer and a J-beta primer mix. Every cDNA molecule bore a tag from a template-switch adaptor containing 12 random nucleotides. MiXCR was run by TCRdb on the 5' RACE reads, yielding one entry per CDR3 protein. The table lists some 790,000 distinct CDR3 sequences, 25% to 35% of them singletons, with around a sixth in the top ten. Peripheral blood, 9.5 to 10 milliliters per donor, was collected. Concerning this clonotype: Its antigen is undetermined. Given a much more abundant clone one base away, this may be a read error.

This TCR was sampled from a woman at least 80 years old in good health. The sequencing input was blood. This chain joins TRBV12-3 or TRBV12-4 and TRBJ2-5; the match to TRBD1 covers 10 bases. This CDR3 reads CASSRQGAGDEQYF. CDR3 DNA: TGTGCCAGCAGCAGACAGGGGGCTGGGGATGAGCAGTACTTC.